The text below deals with one TCR beta chain. The data were produced by immunoSEQ multiplex PCR, yet TCRdb's version contains in-frame clones alone and is incomplete. The sample lists roughly 110,000 clones; about 90% were seen once. The record originates from a study of T cell changes during pregnancy in multiple sclerosis. The CDR3 covers 17 residues. Germline V gives CDR1 SGDLS, CDR2 YYNGEE. V was cut by 0 bases and J by 2 bases, with 12 bases left in between. The chain links TRBV9 to TRBJ2-6; the D is unclear. This clonotype was sampled from a female donor with multiple sclerosis, enrolled in a pregnancy study. Sample: peripheral blood, taken before pregnancy. In DNA, the CDR3 is TGTGCCAGCAGCGTAGTGATTCAGGTTACTGGGGCCAACGTCCTGACTTTC. This translates into CASSVVIQVTGANVLTF.